Listed here are 11 T cell receptor beta chains from one sample, sequenced in a study of PD-L1 blockade in urothelial cancer. TCRdb keeps only in-frame clones here, not all; method: immunoSEQ multiplex PCR. The sample records approximately 50,000 clones, roughly nine tenths being singletons. The sample here was PBMCs, taken around atezolizumab (anti-PD-L1) treatment. These receptors all stem from a man aged 55-75 years with urothelial cancer.

This sequence joins TRBV4-1 and TRBJ2-1, with TRBD1 matching 9 bases. After removal of 0 bases from V and 5 bases from J, the junction contained 5 bases not matched to a gene. The CDR3 consists of 16 residues. Germline values: CDR1 MGHRA, CDR2 YSYEKL. CDR3 DNA: TGCGCCAGCAGCCAAGAAAAGGGACAGGGAGACAATGAGCAGTTCTTC. Translating it yields CASSQEKGQGDNEQFF.

In its sample, this clone was seen once. The chain recombines TRBV6-1 with TRBJ2-7; 7 bases are a match to TRBD1. Germline V CDR1 and CDR2: MNHNS, SASEGT. Trimming at V came to 1 base and at J to 8 bases, leaving 5 bases not matched to a gene. The length of the CDR3 is 13 residues. The CDR3: CASSEGQGGKQYF. The CDR3 nucleotides are TGTGCCAGCAGTGAAGGACAGGGCGGTAAGCAGTACTTC.

The chain joins TRBV20-1 to TRBJ2-7, with D possibly TRBD1 on 5 matching bases. This CDR3 contains 11 residues. Trimming stripped 3 bases from V and 4 bases from J, with 7 bases between. The germline gives CDR1 DFQATT, CDR2 SNEGSKA (reference sequence). The CDR3 loop is CSARTEYEQYF. The CDR3 DNA reads as TGCAGTGCTAGGACAGAGTACGAGCAGTACTTC.

J is TRBJ2-3 and V is TRBV25-1; tentative D call: TRBD2 (5 bases). This CDR3 has 16 residues. Germline CDR1 and CDR2: MGHDK and SYGVNS. Trimming removed 1 base at V and 3 bases at J, with 14 bases between. CDR3 protein: CASSESPGKATDTQYF. Here the CDR3 DNA reads TGTGCCAGCAGTGAATCACCGGGGAAGGCAACAGATACGCAGTATTTT.

J is TRBJ2-1 and V is TRBV19; tentative D call: TRBD2 (5 bases). The V end was cut by 7 bases, the J end by 2 bases, with 9 bases between. From germline, CDR1 is LNHDA and CDR2 SQIVND (reference sequence). This CDR3 spans 13 amino acids. CDR3 sequence reads: CASNRGAYNEQFF. As DNA, the CDR3 is TGTGCCAGTAATCGGGGAGCCTACAATGAGCAGTTCTTC.

V and J are TRBV7-9 and TRBJ2-5, with D possibly TRBD1 on 6 matching bases. CDR1 SEHNR and CDR2 FQNEAQ come from the germline V gene (reference sequence). The CDR3 is made up of 16 amino acids. V dropped 1 base and J dropped 2 bases, with 14 bases sitting between them. DNA of the CDR3: TGTGCCAGCAGCTTAGGAGGCAGGGGATTTCAAGAGACCCAGTACTTC. Translated: CASSLGGRGFQETQYF. Filled out from reference TRBV7-9 and TRBJ2-5, the complete variable domain reads DTGVSQNPRHKITKRGQNVTFRCDPISEHNRLYWYRQTLGQGPEFLTYFQNEAQLEKSRLLSDRFSAERPKGSFSTLEIQRTEQGDSAMYLCASSLGGRGFQETQYFGPGTRLLVL.

CDR3 bases: TGTGCCAGCAGCCGCACTAGCGGGGGTTACCAAGAGACCCAGTACTTC. Encoded protein: CASSRTSGGYQETQYF. The rearrangement uses TRBV11-2 and TRBJ2-5, with TRBD2 matching over 11 bases. The CDR3 contains 16 residues. The germline V gene encodes CDR1 SGHAT and CDR2 FQNNGV. V shed 5 bases and J 0 bases; nucleotides not matched to a gene: 5.

The chain's CDR3 is CASSQGGNTEAFF. DNA of the CDR3: TGTGCCAGCAGCCAAGGAGGGAACACTGAAGCTTTCTTT. This sequence joins TRBV11-3 and TRBJ1-1; D unclear. Trimming pared 5 bases from V and 1 base from J, leaving 8 bases between. Germline-derived CDR1 and CDR2 are SGHNT and YENEEA. The CDR3 loop spans 13 amino acids.

The DNA of the CDR3 is TGCGCCAGCAGCTTTGGCCTGACTAGCGGGGGTTTGGAGACCCAGTACTTC. Its translation: CASSFGLTSGGLETQYF. This chain links TRBV5-1 with TRBJ2-5; TRBD2 matches at 12 bases. The V segment lost 2 bases and the J segment 5 bases; nucleotides outside the gene matches: 10. This CDR3 is built from 17 residues. Per the germline V gene, CDR1 is SGHRS and CDR2 is YFSETQ.

V gene TRBV6-1 combines with J gene TRBJ2-5, with 8 bases identical to TRBD2. CDR1 is MNHNS, CDR2 SASEGT, per germline. The V gene end was trimmed by 6 bases and the J gene end by 0 bases; junction bases not matched to a gene: 6. This CDR3 has 15 amino acids. DNA of the CDR3: TGTGCCAGCAGAAATCGGGAGGGGTACCAAGAGACCCAGTACTTC. Translation: CASRNREGYQETQYF.

V usage is TRBV28 and J usage is TRBJ2-7, with TRBD2 identical over 7 bases. Germline assignment: CDR1 MDHEN and CDR2 SYDVKM. Trimming removed 2 bases from V and 3 bases from J; junction bases left unmatched: 1. This CDR3 region has 13 residues. CDR3 loop: CASSLGGGYEQYF. The CDR3 nucleotides read TGTGCCAGCAGTTTAGGCGGGGGCTACGAGCAGTACTTC. Full variable domain (rest looked up from reference TRBV28 and TRBJ2-7): DVKVTQSSRYLVKRTGEKVFLECVQDMDHENMFWYRQDPGLGLRLIYFSYDVKMKEKGDIPEGYSVSREKKERFSLILESASTNQTSMYLCASSLGGGYEQYFGPGTRLTVT.